This entry is about one T cell receptor beta chain. This specimen belongs to a study of T cell responses to AZD1222 COVID-19 vaccine. Libraries were prepared by immunoSEQ multiplex PCR; TCRdb keeps only in-frame clonotypes and omits some of them. The sample yields 95,000 to 110,000 clones, about 90% seen once. The V gene lost 7 bases and the J gene lost 7 bases, with 19 bases spanning the gap. This CDR3 has 13 residues. Germline V gene data show CDR1 as SQVTM and CDR2 as ANQGSEA. Sequencing was performed on peripheral blood, taken on day 0 of AZD1222 vaccination. The sequence derives from an adult in good health. The chain carries TRBV29-1 and TRBJ2-5; TRBD2 might be the D (5 bases). Written as DNA, the CDR3 is TGCAGCGCCGTCCGAGTCGGGGAAGGGACCCAGTACTTC. Translated: CSAVRVGEGTQYF.